The clone carrying this T cell receptor (beta chain) was detected ten times or more. This record comes from a study of neurological immune-mediated disorders. CDR3 length equals 14 residues. J lost 6 bases, V lost 0 bases, and 6 bases had no gene match. Germline lookup yields CDR1 DFQATT and CDR2 SNEGSKA (reference sequence). The controls, all healthy individuals, were blood bank volunteers in Maryland, USA. The cDNA came from 5'RACE, which used 10-nucleotide random UMIs. TCRdb ran MiXCR on the 5' RACE reads and lists one entry per CDR3 protein. The data show tens of thousands of distinct CDR3 sequences, about an eighth seen once.

The source is a man aged 55 to 70 in good health. Sequenced input: PBMCs. The chain recombines TRBV20-1 with TRBJ2-7; 9 bases are shared with TRBD1. Here the CDR3 reads CSAREGTGFREQYF. CDR3 DNA sequence: TGCAGTGCTAGAGAGGGGACAGGGTTTCGCGAGCAGTACTTC.